The 18 T cell receptor beta chains in this list originate from one sample, sequenced in a study of Ad26.COV2.S vaccination and SARS-CoV-2 variants (dated by TCRdb to 2020 to 2022). Library generation was performed with the immunoSEQ multiplex PCR assay. Entries here come from immuneACCESS through TCRdb and include only in-frame sequences with V and J called. Some clones fail to appear in such tables; in the studies checked, an unresolved V gene covers under half of the shortfall, and the cause of the remainder is unknown. Present in this sample are hundreds of thousands of clones, 80% to 90% of which were seen just once. In total, the top ten clones hold around 3.7% of the sample. According to the study, the label for this sample's treatment or condition signals: around 19 received Ad26.COV2.S at low or high dose, single or two shots; about 5 received placebo; per-sample allocation not given. For vaccine and placebo recipients, the sequenced repertoires came from samples collected on day 63 after the first injection.

The source was peripheral blood, collected in a trial of Ad26.COV2.S vaccine versus placebo. Every receptor here comes from a person between 18 and 65 years old who received the Ad26.COV2.S COVID-19 vaccine or a placebo.

This clone was found once. The chain has TRBV13 and TRBJ2-5, with D tentatively TRBD1 (6 bases). Trimming shortened V by 5 bases and J by 5 bases, and 12 bases separated the two germline ends. Germline V lookup: CDR1 PRHDT, CDR2 FYEKMQ (reference sequence). CDR3 length: 13 residues. The CDR3 sequence: CASSNRVRETQYF. The CDR3 DNA reads TGTGCCAGCAGCAACAGGGTGCGGGAGACCCAGTACTTC.

The rearrangement links TRBV10-1 to TRBJ1-1; the match to TRBD1 covers 12 bases. The CDR3 length is 16 residues. From germline, CDR1 is WNHNN and CDR2 SYGVQD (reference sequence). V dropped 2 bases and J dropped 8; count of bases not matched to a gene: 9. The CDR3 DNA follows: TGCGCCAGCAGTGAGAGGGACAGGGGGCGGAAGTTCGAAGCTTTCTTT. Its translation is CASSERDRGRKFEAFF.

This clone was found once. The chain carries TRBV11-2 and TRBJ2-7, with D uncertain. The CDR3 runs 15 residues. V lost 1 base and J lost 0, with 10 bases in between. The germline V gene has CDR1 SGHAT and CDR2 FQNNGV. In DNA form, the CDR3 reads TGTGCCAGCAGCTTAGCCGACTGGAGCTCCTACGAGCAGTACTTC. Amino acid sequence: CASSLADWSSYEQYF.

The chain uses TRBV10-2 and TRBJ1-2; D not certain. Germline V gene sequence: CDR1 WSHSY, CDR2 SAAADI. Between the trimmed V and J ends, which lost 2 bases and 6 bases, there was a span of 10 bases. CDR3 length: 13 residues. The CDR3 DNA is TGCGCCAGCAGTGAGCGGGGTAGGGATGGCTACACCTTC. Protein: CASSERGRDGYTF.

The chain employs TRBV7-2 and TRBJ2-1; possible D gene TRBD2, 7 bases. The CDR3 contains 15 residues. The V end lost 7 bases, the J end lost 8 bases, and 21 bases lay between the germline ends. In germline, CDR1 is SGHTA, CDR2 FQGNSA. Written as DNA, the CDR3 is TGTGCCAGCACAGAGTCGAGGGGGGGCAGGGATGAGCAGTTCTTC. It yields the protein CASTESRGGRDEQFF.

The rearrangement uses TRBV4-2 and TRBJ1-4; D is possibly TRBD1 (6 bases). The germline CDR1 and CDR2 sequences are LGHNA and YNFKEQ. With 7 bases removed from V and 8 bases from J, the gap between germline ends came to 17 bases. CDR3 length: 14 residues. CDR3: CASTPGRGDEKLFF. Here the CDR3 DNA reads TGTGCCAGCACTCCAGGGAGGGGGGACGAAAAACTGTTTTTT.

The rearrangement uses TRBV3-1 (or the pseudogene TRBV3-2) and TRBJ2-5; TRBD2 agrees at 7 bases. Germline assignment: CDR1 LGHDT and CDR2 YNNKEL (reference sequence). V dropped 3 bases and J dropped 5; count of bases not matched to a gene: 12. The CDR3 sequence is 16 residues long. The CDR3 is CASSHPKGLGKETQYF. CDR3 bases: TGTGCCAGCAGCCATCCAAAAGGACTAGGGAAGGAGACCCAGTACTTC.

The genes are TRBV15 and TRBJ2-2; 10 bases line up with TRBD1. This CDR3 contains 14 residues. Trimming took 7 bases from V and 7 from J; bases not matched to a gene: 6. The germline V gene has CDR1 LNHNV and CDR2 YYDKDF (reference sequence). CDR3 sequence: CATTQTGGIGELFF. The DNA of the CDR3 is TGTGCCACCACGCAGACAGGGGGCATCGGGGAGCTGTTTTTT.

The chain recombines TRBV4-3 with TRBJ1-1, with TRBD1 as a possible D gene (6 bases). V gave up 3 bases and J gave up 5 bases, with 10 bases separating them. From germline, CDR1 is LGHNA and CDR2 YSLEER. CDR3 length: 13 residues. This CDR3 is CASSQRGGTEAFF. CDR3 nucleotides: TGCGCCAGCAGCCAGAGGGGGGGGACTGAAGCTTTCTTT.

The chain employs TRBV7-2 and TRBJ2-3; D tentatively fits TRBD1 or TRBD2 (7 bases each). The V gene's germline CDR1 is SGHTA and CDR2 FQGNSA. The ends were cut back, 2 bases at V and 5 bases at J, with 14 bases in the middle. The CDR3 totals 15 residues. Here the CDR3 reads CASSLNGRGLDTQYF. Here the CDR3 DNA reads TGTGCCAGCAGCTTAAATGGGAGGGGGCTAGATACGCAGTATTTT.

The chain links TRBV4-1 to TRBJ2-2; D is uncertain. Looked up from germline, CDR1 is MGHRA and CDR2 is YSYEKL. The V and J ends lost 11 bases and 4 bases respectively, with 8 bases between them. This CDR3 region has 11 residues. In nucleotides, the CDR3 is TGCGCCTCCACCGGCACCGGGGAGCTGTTTTTT. It is translated as CASTGTGELFF.

The chain links TRBV6-5 to TRBJ1-2, with D perhaps matching TRBD1 (5 bases). The CDR3 is made up of 12 amino acids. Looked up from germline, CDR1 is MNHEY and CDR2 is SVGAGI. The V and J ends lost 10 bases and 1 base respectively, with 10 bases between them. The CDR3 here is CAISTDNYGYTF. The CDR3 DNA is TGTGCCATTTCGACAGATAACTATGGCTACACCTTC.

The chain is built from TRBV19 and TRBJ1-5, with D possibly being TRBD1 (5 bases). CDR1 and CDR2 from the germline V gene are LNHDA and SQIVND (reference sequence). Trimming stripped 0 bases from V and 9 bases from J, with 9 bases between. The length of the CDR3 is 13 residues. CDR3: CASSIERGVPQHF. The CDR3 DNA is TGTGCCAGTAGTATAGAGAGGGGAGTGCCCCAGCATTTT.

This sequence joins TRBV7-2 and TRBJ1-2, with D hard to call. The CDR3 runs to 15 residues. Germline CDR1 reads SGHTA; CDR2 reads FQGNSA. V was clipped by 0 bases and J by 2 bases, with 10 bases between them. CDR3 in amino acids: CASSLAHMQNYGYTF. In DNA form, the CDR3 reads TGTGCCAGCAGCTTAGCGCATATGCAGAACTATGGCTACACCTTC.

V gene TRBV3-1 (or the pseudogene TRBV3-2) combines with J gene TRBJ2-7; 8 nucleotides line up with TRBD2. Trimming removed 4 bases from V and 9 bases from J; junction bases left unmatched: 17. CDR1 LGHDT and CDR2 YNNKEL come from the germline V gene (reference sequence). The CDR3 is 16 amino acids. Written as DNA, the CDR3 is TGTGCCAGCAGCCTCTGGGTAGCGGGGAAAACTACGGCGCAGTACTTC. Residues: CASSLWVAGKTTAQYF.

J is TRBJ2-7 and V is TRBV30; no firm D call. CDR3 size: 11 residues. Germline loops: CDR1 GTSNPN, CDR2 SVGIG (reference sequence). V was shortened by 2 bases and J by 5 bases, with 7 bases between the two germline ends. CDR3 coding DNA: TGTGCCTGGAGTTCTGACGACGAGCAGTACTTC. Translation: CAWSSDDEQYF.

The J gene is TRBJ2-2, the V gene TRBV6-5; 8 bases line up with TRBD2. V lost 0 bases to trimming and J lost 11 bases; unmatched junction nucleotides: 8. The CDR3 runs to 15 residues. Germline V CDR1 and CDR2: MNHEY, SVGAGI. The CDR3 here is CASSYSGGDTGELFF. The CDR3, as DNA: TGTGCCAGCAGTTACTCCGGGGGGGACACTGGCGAGCTGTTTTTT.

V is TRBV5-1 and J is TRBJ1-1; possible D gene TRBD1, 6 bases. Germline assignment: CDR1 SGHRS and CDR2 YFSETQ. The CDR3 loop spans 13 amino acids. V was clipped by 3 bases and J by 7 bases, with 13 bases between them. CDR3 protein: CASSSGAKNEAFF. The CDR3 bases are TGCGCCAGCAGCTCGGGGGCGAAGAATGAAGCTTTCTTT.